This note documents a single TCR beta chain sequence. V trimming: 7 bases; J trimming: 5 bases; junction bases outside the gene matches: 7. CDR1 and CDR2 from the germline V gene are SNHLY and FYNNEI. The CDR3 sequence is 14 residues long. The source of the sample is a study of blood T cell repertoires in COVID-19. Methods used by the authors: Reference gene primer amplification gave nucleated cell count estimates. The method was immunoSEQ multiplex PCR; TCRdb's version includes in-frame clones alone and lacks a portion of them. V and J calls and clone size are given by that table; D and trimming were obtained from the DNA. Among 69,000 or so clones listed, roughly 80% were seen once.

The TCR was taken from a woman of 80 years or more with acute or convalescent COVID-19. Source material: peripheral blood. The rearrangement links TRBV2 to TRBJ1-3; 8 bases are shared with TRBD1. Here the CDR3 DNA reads TGTGCCAGCATGACGGACAGGGAGAGAAACACCATATATTTT. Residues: CASMTDRERNTIYF.